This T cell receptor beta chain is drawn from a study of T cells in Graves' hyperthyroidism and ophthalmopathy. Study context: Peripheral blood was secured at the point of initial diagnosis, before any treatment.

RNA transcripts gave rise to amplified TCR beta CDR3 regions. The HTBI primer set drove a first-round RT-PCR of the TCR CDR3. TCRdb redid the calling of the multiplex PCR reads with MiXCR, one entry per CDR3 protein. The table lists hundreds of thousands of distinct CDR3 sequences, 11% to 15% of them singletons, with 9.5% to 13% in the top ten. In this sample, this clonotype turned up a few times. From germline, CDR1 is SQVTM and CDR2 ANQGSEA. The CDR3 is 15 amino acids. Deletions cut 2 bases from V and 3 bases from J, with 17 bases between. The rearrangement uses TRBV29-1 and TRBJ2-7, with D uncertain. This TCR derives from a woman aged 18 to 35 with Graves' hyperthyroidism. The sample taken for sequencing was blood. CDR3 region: CSVELPGTANYEQYF. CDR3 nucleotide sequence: TGCAGCGTTGAATTACCGGGCACAGCGAACTACGAGCAGTACTTC.